These 10 T cell receptor beta chains were all obtained from the same sample, sequenced in a study of T cells after yellow fever vaccination. TCRdb re-derived calls from the 5' RACE reads in MiXCR, one entry per CDR3 protein. The sample includes roughly 520,000 distinct CDR3 sequences, about a fifth of them seen just once. The sequences come from PBMCs, collected more than 20 days after the first yellow fever vaccination. The receptors were sampled from a man younger than 30 who received the YFV17D yellow fever vaccine.

This clonotype was counted between two and nine times. The chain uses TRBV5-1 and TRBJ2-7, with 9 bases aligning to TRBD1. V dropped 2 bases and J dropped 6; count of bases not matched to a gene: 18. Germline values: CDR1 SGHRS, CDR2 YFSETQ. The CDR3 runs 18 residues. The CDR3 coding sequence is TGCGCCAGCAGCTTTATAGCCGGGACAGGGCTTTTTGGTAGCGAGCAGTACTTC. As protein: CASSFIAGTGLFGSEQYF.

The sample holds a few counts of this clonotype. The chain links TRBV6-1 to TRBJ2-2; D tentatively fits TRBD1 or TRBD2 (5 bases each). There are 15 residues in the CDR3. V was clipped by 5 bases and J by 9 bases, with 19 bases between them. The V gene's germline CDR1 is MNHNS and CDR2 SASEGT. In DNA form, the CDR3 reads TGTGCCAGCAGTACCCACGGGACCCTTCGTCGGGAGCTGTTTTTT. Translating gives CASSTHGTLRRELFF.

This clonotype has a handful of counts. For the CDR3, the DNA is TGTGCCAGTAGTATAGCAGGGGCGGGAAGCAATCAGCCCCAGCATTTT. Translation gives CASSIAGAGSNQPQHF. The chain links TRBV19 to TRBJ1-5, with TRBD1 as a possible D gene (6 bases). Germline V gene lookup returns CDR1 LNHDA and CDR2 SQIVND (reference sequence). This CDR3 contains 16 residues. Trimming took off 1 base at V and 1 base at J, with 11 bases between the two ends.

The CDR3 DNA follows: TGTGCCAGCAGCTTGGAAGCGGGGGGCTGGACTGATACGCAGTATTTT. The encoded protein is CASSLEAGGWTDTQYF. V usage is TRBV5-5 and J usage is TRBJ2-3, with TRBD2 identical over 9 bases. Germline V CDR1 and CDR2: SGHKS, YYEKEE (reference sequence). The ends lost 0 bases at V and 6 bases at J; junction bases unmatched: 8. The length of the CDR3 is 16 residues.

CDR3 sequence reads: CASSPQGYGEQYF. The CDR3 DNA is TGCGCCAGCAGCCCACAGGGATACGGCGAGCAGTACTTC. The chain combines TRBV5-1 with TRBJ2-7, with D maybe TRBD1 (6 bases). Germline values: CDR1 SGHRS, CDR2 YFSETQ. This CDR3 has 13 residues. The germline V and J ends were trimmed by 4 bases and 6 bases, with 14 bases remaining between them.

This clonotype was counted only a few times. This chain links TRBV20-1 with TRBJ2-1, with D unresolved. Trimming shortened V by 6 bases and J by 6 bases, and 15 bases separated the two germline ends. From germline, CDR1 is DFQATT and CDR2 SNEGSKA (reference sequence). This CDR3 is 13 amino acids long. Written as DNA, the CDR3 is TGCAGTGCCCAGGCCAGAGGATTCAATGAGCAGTTCTTC. This sequence encodes CSAQARGFNEQFF.

The gene calls are TRBV12-3 or TRBV12-4 and TRBJ2-3; D gene uncertain. V was pared by 5 bases and J by 2 bases, with 11 bases between. The CDR3 loop spans 14 amino acids. CDR3 sequence: CASSRDTYTDTQYF. CDR3 DNA sequence: TGTGCCAGCAGTAGAGATACTTACACAGATACGCAGTATTTT.

In this sample, this clonotype turned up once. This sequence joins TRBV7-6 and TRBJ2-1; D is unclear. The ends were cut back, 2 bases at V and 2 bases at J, with 10 bases in the middle. The CDR3 has 15 residues. The germline V gene encodes CDR1 SGHVS and CDR2 FNYEAQ. This chain's CDR3 is CASSLNSLPYNEQFF. In DNA, the CDR3 is TGTGCCAGCAGCTTAAACAGCCTCCCCTACAATGAGCAGTTCTTC.

This clonotype showed up just a few times. The chain combines TRBV27 with TRBJ2-3; the D gene is possibly TRBD2 (6 bases). The CDR3 loop spans 17 amino acids. Germline assignment: CDR1 MNHEY and CDR2 SMNVEV (reference sequence). V was shortened by 5 bases and J by 5 bases, with 23 bases between the two germline ends. DNA for the CDR3: TGTGCCAGCAGTCTCACCATAGCGGCGCCTCGACTAGATACGCAGTATTTT. As protein: CASSLTIAAPRLDTQYF.

Details on this clonotype: One junction end does not reproduce the germline sequence, and a read error may be involved. The chain employs TRBV29-1 and TRBJ2-5; 7 bases line up with TRBD2. The CDR3 has 13 residues. Germline CDR1 SQVTM, CDR2 ANQGSEA. The DNA of the CDR3 is TGCAGCAGCTCCGGGACTAATCAAGAGACCCATTACTTC. It is translated as CSSSGTNQETHYF.